This TCR beta chain appears in the sequencing data of a study of blood T cell repertoires in COVID-19. For the study at large: Donors in the United States, Italy and Spain gave samples during acute or convalescent COVID-19. The cDNA or gDNA used as material had been derived from T cells, B-cell-depleted T cells, or PBMCs.

In the original processing: Scientists estimated how many nucleated cells there were by amplifying reference gene primers. The protocol was immunoSEQ multiplex PCR, while the TCRdb copy is restricted to in-frame clones and leaves out a portion. Clone size and the V and J calls come from that table; the DNA yielded D and trimming. Among under 300,000 clones listed, around 85% were seen once. The CDR3 consists of 14 residues. The germline V gene has CDR1 MNHNS and CDR2 SASEGT. Trimming shortened V by 3 bases and J by 1 base, and 9 bases separated the two germline ends. The sequencing input was peripheral blood. The TCR originated in a woman in her forties with active or convalescent COVID-19. The V and J genes are TRBV6-1 and TRBJ2-5, with a tentative D call TRBD1 (6 bases). This CDR3 is CASSEGQSQETQYF. For the CDR3, the DNA is TGTGCCAGCAGTGAGGGACAAAGCCAAGAGACCCAGTACTTC.